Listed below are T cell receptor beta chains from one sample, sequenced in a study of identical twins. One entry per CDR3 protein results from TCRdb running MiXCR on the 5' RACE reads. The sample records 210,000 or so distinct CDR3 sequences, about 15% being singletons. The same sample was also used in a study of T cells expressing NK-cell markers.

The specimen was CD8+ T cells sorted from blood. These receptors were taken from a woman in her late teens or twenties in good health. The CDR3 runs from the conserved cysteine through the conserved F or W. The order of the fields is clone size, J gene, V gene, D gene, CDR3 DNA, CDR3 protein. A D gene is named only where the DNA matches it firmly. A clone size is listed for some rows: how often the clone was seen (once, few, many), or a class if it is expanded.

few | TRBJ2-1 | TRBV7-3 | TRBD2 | TGTGCCAGCAGCGGGGGCGGGACTAGCGGGGCCTACAATGAGCAGTTCTTC | CASSGGGTSGAYNEQFF
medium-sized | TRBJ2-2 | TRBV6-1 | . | TGTGCCAGCAGAGAGCCAGGGGACACCGGGGAGCTGTTTTTT | CASREPGDTGELFF
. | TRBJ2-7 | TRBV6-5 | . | TGTGCCAGCAGTTACGGAGCGGCCTCCTACGAGCAGTACTTC | CASSYGAASYEQYF
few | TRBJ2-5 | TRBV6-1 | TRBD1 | TGTGCCAGCAGTGAATCGACAGGGCTTGGAGAGACCCAGTACTTC | CASSESTGLGETQYF
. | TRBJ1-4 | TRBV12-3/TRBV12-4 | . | TGTGCCAGCAGTCCGACGGGGTCGGTAAATGAAAAACTGTTTTTT | CASSPTGSVNEKLFF
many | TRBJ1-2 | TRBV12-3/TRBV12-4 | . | TGTGCCAGCAGTACCCGTCTCGTCTCCTCTGACTATGGCTACACCTTC | CASSTRLVSSDYGYTF
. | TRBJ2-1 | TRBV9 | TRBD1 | TGTGCCAGCCGAGGAAGGGACAGGGGAAATGAGCAGTTCTTC | CASRGRDRGNEQFF
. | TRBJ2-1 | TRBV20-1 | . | TGCAGTGCTAGTTCCAGCGGATCCTACAATGAGCAGTTCTTC | CSASSSGSYNEQFF
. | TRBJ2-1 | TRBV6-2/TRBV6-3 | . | TGTGCCAGCAGTTACTCACCCAGGGTGGGGGGCAATGAGCAGTTCTTC | CASSYSPRVGGNEQFF
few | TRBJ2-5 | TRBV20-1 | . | TGCAGTGCTAGAGATTCGGATAGCGGATTAGAGACCCAGTACTTC | CSARDSDSGLETQYF
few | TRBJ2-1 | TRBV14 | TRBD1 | TGTGCCAGCCGGGACAGGGGGTTCGATGAGCAGTTCTTC | CASRDRGFDEQFF
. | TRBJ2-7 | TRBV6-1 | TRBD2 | TGTGCCAGCAGTGCTCCCGGGACTAGCGGCACCTACTCCTACGAGCAGTACTTC | CASSAPGTSGTYSYEQYF
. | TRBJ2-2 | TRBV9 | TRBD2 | TGTGCCAGCAGCCCCGCGGTAGCGGGGGGGCCTAGCACCGGGGAGCTGTTTTTT | CASSPAVAGGPSTGELFF
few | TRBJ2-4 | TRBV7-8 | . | TGTGCCAGCAGCCCTGCGAGGGCCCGAGAGGGAAACATTCAGTACTTC | CASSPARAREGNIQYF
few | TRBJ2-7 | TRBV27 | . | TGTGCCAGCAGTTACCGCGACAAACTATACGAGCAGTACTTC | CASSYRDKLYEQYF
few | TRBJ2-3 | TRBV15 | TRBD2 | TGTGCCACCAGCAGACCTCTAGCGGGAACAGATACGCAGTATTTT | CATSRPLAGTDTQYF
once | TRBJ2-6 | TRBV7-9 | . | TGTGCCAGCACCCCAGAGGGGGCTGGGGCCAACGTCCTGACTTTC | CASTPEGAGANVLTF
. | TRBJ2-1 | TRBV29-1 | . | TGCAGCGTTGAAGGGGGGTGGCAGGATAATTACAATGAGCAGTTCTTC | CSVEGGWQDNYNEQFF
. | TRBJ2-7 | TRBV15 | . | TGTGTCACCAGCATCGGGACGGCGGACGAGCAGTACTTC | CVTSIGTADEQYF
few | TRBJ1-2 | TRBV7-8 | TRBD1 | TGTGCCAGCAGCTTAGACTTGTCCGGACAGGGTTATGGCTACACCTTC | CASSLDLSGQGYGYTF
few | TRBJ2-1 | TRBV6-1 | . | TGTGCCAGCAGGCTACAGGGTGTCCCCTACAATGAGCAGTTCTTC | CASRLQGVPYNEQFF